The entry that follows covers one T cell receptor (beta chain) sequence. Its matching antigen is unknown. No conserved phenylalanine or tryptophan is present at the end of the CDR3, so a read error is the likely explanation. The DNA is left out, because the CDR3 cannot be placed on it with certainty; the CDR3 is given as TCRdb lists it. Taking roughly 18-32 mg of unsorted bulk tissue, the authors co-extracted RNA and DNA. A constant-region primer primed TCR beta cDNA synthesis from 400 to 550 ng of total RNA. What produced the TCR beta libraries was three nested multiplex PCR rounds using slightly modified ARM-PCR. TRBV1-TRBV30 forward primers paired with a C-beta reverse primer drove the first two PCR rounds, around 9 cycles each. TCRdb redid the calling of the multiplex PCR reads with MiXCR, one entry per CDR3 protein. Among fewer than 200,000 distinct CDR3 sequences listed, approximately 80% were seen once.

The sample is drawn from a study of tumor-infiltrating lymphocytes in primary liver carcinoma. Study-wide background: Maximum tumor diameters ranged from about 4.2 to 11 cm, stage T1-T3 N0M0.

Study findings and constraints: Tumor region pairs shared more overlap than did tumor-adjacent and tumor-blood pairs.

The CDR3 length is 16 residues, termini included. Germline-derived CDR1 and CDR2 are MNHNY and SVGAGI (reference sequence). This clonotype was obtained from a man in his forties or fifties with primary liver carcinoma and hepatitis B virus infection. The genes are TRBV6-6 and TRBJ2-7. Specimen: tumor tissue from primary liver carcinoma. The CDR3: CASLLDGGTSSYEQYL.